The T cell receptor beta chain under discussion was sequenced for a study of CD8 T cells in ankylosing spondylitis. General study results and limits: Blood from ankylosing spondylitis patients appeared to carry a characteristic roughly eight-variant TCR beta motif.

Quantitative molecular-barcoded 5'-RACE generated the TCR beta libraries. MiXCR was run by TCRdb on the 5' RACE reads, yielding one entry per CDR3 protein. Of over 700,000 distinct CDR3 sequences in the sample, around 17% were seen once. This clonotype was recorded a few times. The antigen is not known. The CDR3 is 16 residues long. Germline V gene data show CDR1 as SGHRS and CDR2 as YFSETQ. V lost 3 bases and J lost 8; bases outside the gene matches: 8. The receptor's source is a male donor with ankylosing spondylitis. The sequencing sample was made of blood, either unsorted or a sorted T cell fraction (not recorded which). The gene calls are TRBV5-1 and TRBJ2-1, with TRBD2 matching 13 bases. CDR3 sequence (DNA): TGCGCCAGCAGCTGGGAAGGGACTAGCGGGATCTATGAGCAGTTCTTC. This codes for CASSWEGTSGIYEQFF.